This is a list of T cell receptor beta chains from one sample in a study of blood T cell repertoires in COVID-19. Sequencing used immunoSEQ multiplex PCR; TCRdb keeps in-frame clones, though not all of them. Altogether more than 120,000 clones are present, around nine tenths being singletons, with the ten largest covering over 8.5%. The sample was peripheral blood. These receptors were taken from a woman aged 45-60 years with active or convalescent COVID-19. Each CDR3 is given with its conserved first and last residue. The D gene is left open where the match is weak.

V gene	J gene	D gene	CDR3 DNA	CDR3 protein
TRBV27	TRBJ2-1	-	TGTGCCAGCGGCTCTTGGGCGGGTCGCAATGAGCAGTTCTTC	CASGSWAGRNEQFF
TRBV7-9	TRBJ1-1	TRBD1	TGTGCCAGCAGCCCCCACAGGGGATTGAACACTGAAGCTTTCTTT	CASSPHRGLNTEAFF
TRBV6-5	TRBJ1-1	-	TGTGCCAGCAGCCGGGGAATTGGTGAAGCTTTCTTT	CASSRGIGEAFF
TRBV5-6	TRBJ2-7	TRBD1	TGTGCCAGCGTCCCGGGACAGGGACCCTACGAGCAGTACTTC	CASVPGQGPYEQYF
TRBV20-1	TRBJ2-1	TRBD2	TGCAGTGCTAGTCCAGGCGGGAGGGTGACGTCCTACAATGAGCAGTTCTTC	CSASPGGRVTSYNEQFF
TRBV30	TRBJ1-1	-	TGTGCCTGGAGTGCCCAGGGCACTGAAGCTTTCTTT	CAWSAQGTEAFF
TRBV7-2	TRBJ2-7	TRBD1	TGTGCCAGCAGCTGGGACAGGGGTTACGAGCAGTACTTC	CASSWDRGYEQYF
TRBV27	TRBJ2-1	-	TGTGCCAGCAGTTTAGGGCAGGGATACAATGAGCAGTTCTTC	CASSLGQGYNEQFF
TRBV10-1	TRBJ1-2	TRBD1	TGCGCCAGCATTACAGGGGGCTATGGCTACACCTTC	CASITGGYGYTF
TRBV12-3/TRBV12-4	TRBJ2-2	-	TGTGCCAGCAGTCCGGGGGTAACCGGGGAGCTGTTTTTT	CASSPGVTGELFF
TRBV28	TRBJ1-5	-	TGTGCCAGCACCGAGACTCCATCGCAGTCCCAGCATTTT	CASTETPSQSQHF
TRBV4-3	TRBJ2-7	TRBD2	TGCGCCAGCAGCCAAGACTTTACTAGCGGGAGGATCTACGAGCAGTACTTC	CASSQDFTSGRIYEQYF
TRBV5-1	TRBJ2-1	-	TGCGCCAGCAGCTTGGGGGCGACCTACAATGAGCAGTTCTTC	CASSLGATYNEQFF
TRBV6-5	TRBJ2-1	-	TGTGCCAGCACCAGGACTCACTTAGACAATGAGCAGTTCTTC	CASTRTHLDNEQFF
TRBV10-3	TRBJ2-2	-	TGTGCCATTCAGGGATCCGCAGGACCCGGGGAGCTGTTTTTT	CAIQGSAGPGELFF
TRBV19	TRBJ2-1	TRBD2	TGTGCCAGTAGGGATATCAGACTAGCGGGATTTGGTGAGCAGTTCTTC	CASRDIRLAGFGEQFF
TRBV19	TRBJ2-3	TRBD2	TGTGCCAGTAGTATAGATAGCGGGGGCACAGATACGCAGTATTTT	CASSIDSGGTDTQYF
TRBV7-3	TRBJ2-2	TRBD2	TGTGCCAGCAGCTTAATGGCGGGAGGAGGGACCGGGGAGCTGTTTTTT	CASSLMAGGGTGELFF